The 12 T cell receptor beta chains reported below all come from one sample, sequenced in a study of neurological immune-mediated disorders. MiXCR, run by TCRdb on the 5' RACE reads, gives a single entry per CDR3 protein. This table has tens of thousands of distinct CDR3 sequences, under 6.5% appearing once. Sequencing was performed on CD4+ T cells from blood. The source is a woman in her thirties or forties in good health.

Ten or more counts support this clonotype. The chain links TRBV3-1 to TRBJ2-7; D unresolved. Deletions cut 3 bases from V and 1 base from J, with 10 bases between. Germline values: CDR1 LGHDT, CDR2 YNNKEL (reference sequence). This CDR3 region has 14 residues. CDR3 nucleotides: TGTGCCAGCAGCCAGTCCTGGCAATCCTACGAGCAGTACTTC. Translation gives CASSQSWQSYEQYF.

At least ten counts were recorded for this clonotype. The chain joins TRBV28 to TRBJ1-1; D is perhaps TRBD1 (5 bases). The CDR3 length is 16 residues. Per germline, CDR1 MDHEN and CDR2 SYDVKM. The V end lost 6 bases, the J end lost 5 bases, and 22 bases lay between the germline ends. The CDR3 reads CASRDQGLLGRTEAFF. The CDR3 coding sequence is TGTGCCAGCAGGGATCAGGGTCTCTTGGGGCGTACTGAAGCTTTCTTT. The whole variable domain, filled in from reference TRBV28 and TRBJ1-1, reads DVKVTQSSRYLVKRTGEKVFLECVQDMDHENMFWYRQDPGLGLRLIYFSYDVKMKEKGDIPEGYSVSREKKERFSLILESASTNQTSMYLCASRDQGLLGRTEAFFGQGTRLTVV.

This clonotype was recorded at least ten times. The V gene is TRBV5-1, the J gene TRBJ2-7, with 8 nucleotides matching TRBD2. The germline V gene has CDR1 SGHRS and CDR2 YFSETQ. The ends lost 0 bases at V and 2 bases at J; junction bases unmatched: 22. The CDR3 extends over 21 amino acids. The CDR3 loop reads CASSLGLAGLQTRIPTYEQYF. CDR3 in DNA: TGCGCCAGCAGCTTGGGGCTAGCGGGCCTGCAAACTAGAATACCAACCTACGAGCAGTACTTC.

This clonotype was counted at least ten times. The J gene is TRBJ2-5, the V gene TRBV5-6; D may be TRBD1 (5 bases). V was shortened by 4 bases and J by 1 base, with 11 bases between the two germline ends. The CDR3 spans 14 residues. Germline CDR1 and CDR2: SGHDT and YYEEEE. CDR3 sequence (DNA): TGTGCCAGCAGCCCTACAGGACCCCAAGAGACCCAGTACTTC. Its protein is CASSPTGPQETQYF. The full variable domain, in which reference TRBV5-6 and TRBJ2-5 provide the parts outside the CDR3, is DAGVTQSPTHLIKTRGQQVTLRCSPKSGHDTVSWYQQALGQGPQFIFQYYEEEERQRGNFPDRFSGHQFPNYSSELNVNALLLGDSALYLCASSPTGPQETQYFGPGTRLLVL.

This clonotype was recorded at least ten times. The chain employs TRBV28 and TRBJ2-7; D might be TRBD2 (6 bases). Germline CDR1 reads MDHEN; CDR2 reads SYDVKM. The CDR3 is 15 amino acids. V lost 2 bases and J lost 0, with 11 bases in between. In DNA form, the CDR3 reads TGTGCCAGCAGTTTAACTAGCCCGGCCTCCTACGAGCAGTACTTC. Its protein product is CASSLTSPASYEQYF. Full variable domain (missing parts from reference TRBV28 and TRBJ2-7): DVKVTQSSRYLVKRTGEKVFLECVQDMDHENMFWYRQDPGLGLRLIYFSYDVKMKEKGDIPEGYSVSREKKERFSLILESASTNQTSMYLCASSLTSPASYEQYFGPGTRLTVT.

This clonotype has at least ten counts. The rearrangement links TRBV20-1 to TRBJ2-5; D might be TRBD1 (6 bases). Trimming removed 0 bases at V and 5 bases at J, with 10 bases between. The CDR3 length is 13 residues. Germline CDR1 is DFQATT and CDR2 is SNEGSKA (reference sequence). CDR3 nucleotide sequence: TGCAGTGCTAGAGACACAGGGCGGGAGACCCAGTACTTC. The encoded protein is CSARDTGRETQYF.

This clonotype was counted at least ten times. The chain couples TRBV6-5 to TRBJ1-1; D unclear. This CDR3 has 15 residues. The germline gives CDR1 MNHEY, CDR2 SVGAGI. V gave up 0 bases and J gave up 4 bases, with 12 bases separating them. The CDR3 is CASSYSGFGGTEAFF. Here the CDR3 DNA reads TGTGCCAGCAGTTACTCGGGGTTTGGTGGCACTGAAGCTTTCTTT.

This clonotype was observed at least ten times. V usage is TRBV2 and J usage is TRBJ2-5; no definite D call. This CDR3 is built from 12 residues. From germline, CDR1 is SNHLY and CDR2 FYNNEI. Trimming took off 10 bases at V and 4 bases at J, with 13 bases between the two ends. The CDR3 DNA reads as TGTGCCAATACTCGAGCCCCAGAGACCCAGTACTTC. Amino acid sequence: CANTRAPETQYF. Full variable domain (remainder filled in from reference TRBV2 and TRBJ2-5): EPEVTQTPSHQVTQMGQEVILRCVPISNHLYFYWYRQILGQKVEFLVSFYNNEISEKSEIFDDQFSVERPDGSNFTLKIRSTKLEDSAMYFCANTRAPETQYFGPGTRLLVL.

This clonotype was seen many times. The chain links TRBV7-2 to TRBJ2-4; TRBD2 aligns across 7 bases. With 4 bases clipped from V and 14 bases from J, the junction kept 23 bases outside the gene matches. CDR3 length: 17 amino acids. Germline V gene sequence: CDR1 SGHTA, CDR2 FQGNSA. CDR3 in DNA: TGTGCCAGCAGCTCAGCCGGGGCGGGAGTTGGGGGTTCATTTAAGTACTTC. Translating it yields CASSSAGAGVGGSFKYF.

In this sample, this clonotype turned up many times. V usage is TRBV6-6 and J usage is TRBJ1-1; D is ambiguous. The CDR3 spans 13 residues. Germline values: CDR1 MNHNY, CDR2 SVGAGI (reference sequence). V lost 9 bases, J lost 1 base, and 12 bases lay in between. DNA of the CDR3: TGTGCCAGTCTCGGACGGGCGAACACTGAAGCTTTCTTT. Protein sequence: CASLGRANTEAFF.

This clonotype was picked up many times. The rearrangement joins TRBV20-1 to TRBJ2-1; 14 nucleotides line up with TRBD2. The CDR3 loop spans 20 amino acids. Germline-derived CDR1 and CDR2 are DFQATT and SNEGSKA (reference sequence). Trimming cost V 2 bases and J 6 bases; bases outside gene matches: 18. CDR3 region: CSARRGKGLAGGLLVNEQFF. CDR3 nucleotide sequence: TGCAGTGCTAGAAGAGGTAAAGGACTAGCGGGAGGTCTCCTTGTCAATGAGCAGTTCTTC.

This clonotype was observed many times. The chain carries TRBV2 and TRBJ1-5; no firm D call. Trimming pared 7 bases from V and 4 bases from J, leaving 8 bases between. Germline loops: CDR1 SNHLY, CDR2 FYNNEI. The CDR3 consists of 12 residues. CDR3 sequence: CASTMGNQPQHF. The CDR3 DNA reads TGTGCCAGCACAATGGGAAATCAGCCCCAGCATTTT.